These 22 T cell receptor beta chains share one sample of origin, sequenced in a study of T cell repertoires in cytomegalovirus infection. TCRdb called the reads again in MiXCR, with one record for every CDR3 protein. The profile shows 300,000 to 400,000 distinct CDR3 sequences, roughly 29% of them singletons. Their antigens remain unidentified. Sequencing was performed on cultured PBMCs, taken from culture after CMV antigen stimulation. The source is a human donor in good health (CMV status not recorded). Some clones in this sample may be carry-over from other donors' samples.

The CDR3 sequence is CAISEPQGLPRRGSTDTQYF. CDR3 coding DNA: TGTGCCATCAGTGAACCCCAGGGACTTCCTCGGAGGGGGAGCACAGATACGCAGTATTTT. J is TRBJ2-3 and V is TRBV10-3; D might be TRBD1 or TRBD2, each matching 6 bases. The V and J ends lost 3 bases and 0 bases respectively, with 25 bases between them. Germline loops: CDR1 ENHRY, CDR2 SYGVKD. CDR3 length: 20 residues.

This clonotype occurred a few times. It is unclear where the CDR3 begins or ends on the DNA, so no DNA is shown, and the CDR3 is as TCRdb lists it. J is TRBJ2-7 and V is TRBV6-6; the table's D call of TRBD1 was not tested on the DNA. The CDR3 totals 14 residues, both ends included. The germline V gene encodes CDR1 MNHNY and CDR2 SVGAGI (reference sequence). CDR3: CASILDRAGSEQYF.

This chain links TRBV6-5 with TRBJ2-5; TRBD1 aligns across 7 bases. The J segment lost 3 bases and the V segment lost 2 bases, leaving 3 bases of the junction unmatched. Germline assignment: CDR1 MNHEY and CDR2 SVGAGI. The CDR3 consists of 14 residues. This CDR3 reads CASSYVQGEETQYF. CDR3 in DNA: TGTGCCAGCAGTTACGTTCAGGGGGAAGAGACCCAGTACTTC.

V is TRBV7-8 and J is TRBJ1-1, with D hard to call. Germline values: CDR1 SGHVS, CDR2 FQNEAQ. Trimming removed 0 bases from V and 6 bases from J, with 17 bases in between. The CDR3 extends over 16 amino acids. The CDR3 DNA follows: TGTGCCAGCAGCTTAGCGAGTACCCTGTGGAGAGCTGAAGCTTTCTTT. Translated: CASSLASTLWRAEAFF. The full variable domain, its missing parts supplied by reference TRBV7-8 and TRBJ1-1, is GAGVSQSPRYKVAKRGQDVALRCDPISGHVSLFWYQQALGQGPEFLTYFQNEAQLDKSGLPSDRFFAERPEGSVSTLKIQRTQQEDSAVYLCASSLASTLWRAEAFFGQGTRLTVV.

The chain has TRBV12-3 or TRBV12-4 and TRBJ1-1; D unresolved. CDR3 size: 12 residues. Trimming took 2 bases from V and 6 from J, leaving 7 bases between them. The CDR3 sequence: CASSLNRPEAFF. The DNA of the CDR3 is TGTGCCAGCAGTTTAAACCGCCCTGAAGCTTTCTTT.

V usage is TRBV5-1 and J usage is TRBJ1-5; D is uncertain. This CDR3 is built from 16 residues. Trimming removed 0 bases at V and 5 bases at J, with 15 bases between. The germline gives CDR1 SGHRS, CDR2 YFSETQ. DNA of the CDR3: TGCGCCAGCAGCTTGGGACCCCTGGGCAGCTATCAGCCCCAGCATTTT. Amino acids: CASSLGPLGSYQPQHF. The complete variable domain, with remaining parts taken from reference TRBV5-1 and TRBJ1-5, reads KAGVTQTPRYLIKTRGQQVTLSCSPISGHRSVSWYQQTPGQGLQFLFEYFSETQRNKGNFPGRFSGRQFSNSRSEMNVSTLELGDSALYLCASSLGPLGSYQPQHFGDGTRLSIL.

This chain uses TRBV7-9 with TRBJ2-7, with unresolved D. Germline values: CDR1 SEHNR, CDR2 FQNEAQ (reference sequence). V was clipped by 5 bases and J by 2 bases, with 16 bases between them. The CDR3 has 15 amino acids. The CDR3 here is CASSQKAPPAYEQYF. Here the CDR3 DNA reads TGTGCCAGCAGCCAAAAAGCCCCACCTGCCTACGAGCAGTACTTC.

The chain uses TRBV6-6 and TRBJ2-1; D is unresolved. V was shortened by 4 bases and J by 7 bases, with 8 bases between the two germline ends. This CDR3 has 12 residues. Germline lookup yields CDR1 MNHNY and CDR2 SVGAGI (reference sequence). DNA of the CDR3: TGTGCCAGCAGTTCTCAAGTTAATGAGCAGTTCTTC. Protein: CASSSQVNEQFF.

The V gene is TRBV19, the J gene TRBJ1-4; the D gene is possibly TRBD1 (6 bases). The CDR3 extends over 15 amino acids. V gave up 7 bases and J gave up 6 bases, with 18 bases separating them. In germline, CDR1 is LNHDA, CDR2 SQIVND (reference sequence). This chain's CDR3 is CASNSAGTPDEKLFF. CDR3 nucleotide sequence: TGTGCCAGTAACTCCGCCGGGACACCAGATGAAAAACTGTTTTTT.

The chain is built from TRBV20-1 and TRBJ2-7, with TRBD1 as a possible D gene (6 bases). Trimming pared 6 bases from V and 3 bases from J, leaving 18 bases between. The CDR3 contains 14 residues. The V gene's germline CDR1 is DFQATT and CDR2 SNEGSKA (reference sequence). As DNA, the CDR3 is TGCAGTGCCACACAGGGTATGGGGATCTACGAGCAGTACTTC. The encoded protein is CSATQGMGIYEQYF.

The table lists this clonotype with a few counts. V usage is TRBV7-6 and J usage is TRBJ2-1; D is uncertain. The length of the CDR3 is 13 residues. V was trimmed by 3 bases and J by 5 bases, leaving 8 bases between them. Germline CDR1 SGHVS, CDR2 FNYEAQ. The CDR3 nucleotides read TGTGCCAGCAGCTTGGCTGCCAACAATGAGCAGTTCTTC. Its translation: CASSLAANNEQFF.

The chain couples TRBV29-1 to TRBJ1-1, with TRBD1 identical over 7 bases. V dropped 7 bases and J dropped 1; count of bases not matched to a gene: 12. Germline values: CDR1 SQVTM, CDR2 ANQGSEA. CDR3 length equals 15 residues. This chain's CDR3 is CSAARNRGQNTEAFF. The CDR3 DNA is TGCAGCGCCGCCCGAAACAGGGGCCAGAACACTGAAGCTTTCTTT.

In this sample, this clonotype turned up many times. This chain joins TRBV7-7 and TRBJ2-6, with TRBD2 matching 15 bases. CDR3 length: 19 amino acids. The V segment lost 5 bases and the J segment 2 bases; nucleotides outside the gene matches: 7. The V gene's germline CDR1 is SSHAT and CDR2 FNYEAQ (reference sequence). In DNA form, the CDR3 reads TGTGCCAGCAGCCCCGGACTAGCGGGGGGGTCCCCTGGGGCCAACGTCCTGACTTTC. It yields the protein CASSPGLAGGSPGANVLTF.

This clonotype was counted a few times. The rearrangement joins TRBV29-1 to TRBJ2-1; 11 bases align to TRBD2. The CDR3 is made up of 14 amino acids. V trimming: 6 bases; J trimming: 9 bases; junction bases outside the gene matches: 10. Germline loops: CDR1 SQVTM, CDR2 ANQGSEA. This CDR3 is CSVSLTSGISEQFF. For the CDR3, the DNA is TGCAGCGTCTCCCTGACTAGCGGGATCAGTGAGCAGTTCTTC.

This clonotype was recorded only once. This sequence joins TRBV7-8 and TRBJ2-7; no clear D. CDR3 length equals 14 residues. Trimming took 5 bases from V and 5 from J, leaving 16 bases between them. Per the germline V gene, CDR1 is SGHVS and CDR2 is FQNEAQ. CDR3 sequence: CASSPRLSSHEQYF. CDR3 in DNA: TGTGCCAGCAGCCCCCGGTTGAGCAGTCACGAGCAGTACTTC. Filled out from reference TRBV7-8 and TRBJ2-7, the complete variable domain reads GAGVSQSPRYKVAKRGQDVALRCDPISGHVSLFWYQQALGQGPEFLTYFQNEAQLDKSGLPSDRFFAERPEGSVSTLKIQRTQQEDSAVYLCASSPRLSSHEQYFGPGTRLTVT.

The chain carries TRBV20-1 and TRBJ1-2, with 8 bases aligning to TRBD1. The V segment lost 6 bases and the J segment 5 bases; nucleotides outside the gene matches: 14. There are 15 residues in the CDR3. The germline gives CDR1 DFQATT, CDR2 SNEGSKA (reference sequence). The CDR3 loop is CSAALTGASLYGYTF. CDR3 DNA sequence: TGCAGTGCCGCTCTGACAGGGGCCAGCCTATATGGCTACACCTTC.

The chain uses TRBV20-1 and TRBJ1-2, with D uncertain. This CDR3 has 15 amino acids. V was pared by 5 bases and J by 7 bases, with 23 bases between. Germline CDR1 reads DFQATT; CDR2 reads SNEGSKA (reference sequence). CDR3 nucleotides: TGCAGTGCTTTGCTACACCCGGGCTCCGTCAGTGGCTACACCTTC. It encodes CSALLHPGSVSGYTF.

This clonotype appeared a few times. This rearrangement joins TRBV27 to TRBJ1-6; D is unresolved. Per germline, CDR1 MNHEY and CDR2 SMNVEV (reference sequence). The CDR3 is made up of 13 amino acids. V was pared by 8 bases and J by 0 bases, with 5 bases between. The CDR3 protein is CASLSSYNSPLHF. CDR3 in DNA: TGTGCCAGCTTGAGCTCCTATAATTCACCCCTCCACTTT.

The rearrangement joins TRBV7-3 to TRBJ1-1; 8 positions match TRBD1. CDR1 is SGHTA, CDR2 FQGTGA, per germline. After removal of 1 base from V and 2 bases from J, the junction contained 3 bases not matched to a gene. The CDR3 length is 15 residues. This CDR3 reads CASSLNSGGNTEAFF. The CDR3 coding sequence is TGTGCCAGCAGCTTAAACTCAGGGGGCAACACTGAAGCTTTCTTT.

This sequence joins TRBV12-3 or TRBV12-4 and TRBJ2-3; D unclear. This CDR3 has 13 residues. Deletions cut 5 bases from V and 2 bases from J, with 8 bases between. This CDR3 reads CASSLRNTDTQYF. In DNA, the CDR3 is TGTGCCAGCAGTCTCAGAAACACAGATACGCAGTATTTT.

This clonotype was seen a single time. The junction differs from germline at one of its ends, possibly a read error. The V and J genes are TRBV7-6 and TRBJ2-7; D assignment may be TRBD1 or TRBD2 (5 bases each). Germline V gives CDR1 SGHVS, CDR2 FNYEAQ. The CDR3 has 14 residues. The CDR3 DNA follows: TGTGCCAGCAGCCCCCGGACGGGGACCTACAAGCAGTACTTC. Its translation is CASSPRTGTYKQYF.

This clonotype was observed once. This chain uses TRBV4-2 with TRBJ2-6; a possible D gene is TRBD1 (5 bases). Germline CDR1 LGHNA, CDR2 YNFKEQ. The CDR3 sequence is 16 residues long. The V and J ends lost 2 bases and 0 bases respectively, with 8 bases between them. CDR3 nucleotide sequence: TGTGCCAGCAGCCAAAGAGACAGCTCTGGGGCCAACGTCCTGACTTTC. It translates to CASSQRDSSGANVLTF.